Described below is a single TCR beta chain sequence and its context. This sample stems from a study of regulatory T cells in long-lasting Graves disease. Through Arm-PCR of CDR3 regions and iRepertoire HTBI primers, TCR beta libraries were built. A single record per CDR3 protein comes from TCRdb applying MiXCR to the multiplex PCR reads. Among 560,000 or so distinct CDR3 sequences listed, roughly 16% were seen once. The germline CDR1 and CDR2 sequences are DFQATT and SNEGSKA (reference sequence). V shed 4 bases, J shed 1 base, and the junction held 8 bases outside the gene matches. The CDR3 sequence is 15 residues long. Regarding time point: newly diagnosed GD, antithyroid drugs for less than 3 months. PBMC RNA was the source of the TCR library. The data also belong to a second study, concerning T cells in Graves' hyperthyroidism and ophthalmopathy. This second study says: Those patients with uncontrolled infection, other autoimmune disease, pregnancy or lactation were excluded.

The chain is built from TRBV20-1 and TRBJ1-1; TRBD1 matches 8 bases. The origin of this receptor is a man between 18 and 29 years old with Graves disease. Sequencing used peripheral blood mononuclear cells (PBMCs), obtained at new diagnosis, from a patient treated with antithyroid drugs. CDR3 loop: CSATDSGTGNTEAFF. The DNA for the CDR3 is TGCAGTGCTACCGACTCCGGGACAGGGAACACTGAAGCTTTCTTT.